The 21 T cell receptor beta chains reported below all come from one sample, sequenced in a study of blood T cell repertoires in COVID-19 (TCRdb year 2020). Libraries came from the immunoSEQ multiplex PCR assay. This is the immuneACCESS table as TCRdb keeps it, with only in-frame sequences that have V and J called. A part of the clones is gone; compared with another copy, unresolved V genes explain less than half, and the rest is unexplained. This sample is represented by more than 100,000 clones; about 80% of them were singletons. Together, the top ten hold about a sixth of the sample. The sample comprised peripheral blood. The receptors here all came from a woman aged 50 to 65 with acute or convalescent COVID-19.

This clone was found many times. The V and J genes are TRBV11-3 and TRBJ1-1; 10 bases map to TRBD1. This CDR3 has 17 amino acids. CDR1 and CDR2 (germline): SGHNT, YENEEA. The trim removed 5 bases at V and 0 bases at J, leaving 9 bases unmatched. The CDR3 DNA reads TGTGCCAGCAGCCTCGGGACAGGGGCTCATTTGAACACTGAAGCTTTCTTT. Translated, it gives CASSLGTGAHLNTEAFF.

CDR3 loop: CASTRQFMNTEAFF. CDR3 DNA: TGTGCCAGCACCCGACAATTCATGAACACTGAAGCTTTCTTT. The chain couples TRBV6-5 to TRBJ1-1; no clear D. CDR1 is MNHEY, CDR2 SVGAGI, per germline. The CDR3 has 14 residues. Deletions cut 7 bases from V and 0 bases from J, with 12 bases between.

The chain has TRBV10-3 and TRBJ1-3; the D is unclear. Trimming took off 4 bases at V and 3 bases at J, with 13 bases between the two ends. The V gene's germline CDR1 is ENHRY and CDR2 SYGVKD. This CDR3 comprises 15 residues. CDR3 bases: TGTGCCATCAGTGTCGGAGGAGGGAATGGAAACACCATATATTTT. Its protein product is CAISVGGGNGNTIYF.

J is TRBJ1-1 and V is TRBV9, with D tentatively TRBD1 (5 bases). The ends were cut back, 3 bases at V and 1 base at J, with 13 bases in the middle. The CDR3 length is 15 residues. The germline CDR1 and CDR2 sequences are SGDLS and YYNGEE. Written as DNA, the CDR3 is TGTGCCAGCAGCGCGGCTGGCGGGGCGAACACTGAAGCTTTCTTT. Residues: CASSAAGGANTEAFF.

This rearrangement joins TRBV4-1 to TRBJ2-3; 12 bases map to TRBD2. After removal of 4 bases from V and 3 bases from J, the junction contained 5 bases not matched to a gene. The CDR3 loop spans 16 amino acids. From germline, CDR1 is MGHRA and CDR2 YSYEKL. CDR3 sequence: CASSLSTSGGTDTQYF. DNA of the CDR3: TGCGCCAGCAGCCTCTCGACTAGCGGGGGAACAGATACGCAGTATTTT.

The rearrangement uses TRBV11-3 and TRBJ2-5; D ambiguous. CDR1 SGHNT and CDR2 YENEEA come from the germline V gene. The CDR3 runs to 12 residues. Trimming cost V 6 bases and J 1 base, with 6 bases left between them. The CDR3 region is CASSRGQETQYF. The CDR3 DNA reads as TGTGCCAGCAGTCGAGGCCAAGAGACCCAGTACTTC. The complete variable domain, with remaining parts taken from reference TRBV11-3 and TRBJ2-5, reads EAGVVQSPRYKIIEKKQPVAFWCNPISGHNTLYWYLQNLGQGPELLIRYENEEAVDDSQLPKDRFSAERLKGVDSTLKIQPAELGDSAVYLCASSRGQETQYFGPGTRLLVL.

This chain joins TRBV14 and TRBJ1-6; D not certain. Trimming cost V 0 bases and J 8 bases, with 8 bases left between them. Germline assignment: CDR1 SGHDN and CDR2 FVKESK. CDR3 size: 14 residues. The CDR3 loop is CASSQDKIYSPLHF. As DNA, the CDR3 is TGTGCCAGCAGCCAAGACAAAATTTATTCACCCCTCCACTTT.

The CDR3 loop is CASSRTGGGNTIYF. Here the CDR3 DNA reads TGTGCCAGCAGCCGTACAGGGGGTGGAAACACCATATATTTT. The rearrangement uses TRBV14 and TRBJ1-3; the match to TRBD1 covers 8 bases. In germline, CDR1 is SGHDN, CDR2 FVKESK. The V segment lost 4 bases and the J segment 3 bases; nucleotides outside the gene matches: 2. CDR3 size: 14 residues.

This chain links TRBV15 with TRBJ2-7, with 7 bases aligning to TRBD2. This CDR3 has 16 amino acids. The germline gives CDR1 LNHNV, CDR2 YYDKDF (reference sequence). Trimming took 0 bases from V and 5 from J; bases not matched to a gene: 10. The CDR3 sequence: CATSRDWSRGGDEQYF. CDR3 nucleotides: TGTGCCACCAGCAGAGATTGGTCGCGTGGGGGGGACGAGCAGTACTTC.

The chain employs TRBV7-3 and TRBJ1-2; maybe TRBD1 (6 bases). CDR1 is SGHTA, CDR2 FQGTGA, per germline. V shed 5 bases and J shed 0 bases, with 16 bases lying between them. The CDR3 is made up of 16 amino acids. CDR3 residues: CASSLGGTRPNYGYTF. The CDR3 DNA sequence: TGTGCCAGCAGCCTCGGGGGGACAAGGCCTAACTATGGCTACACCTTC.

In this sample, this clone turned up once. J is TRBJ2-1 and V is TRBV5-1; 8 bases align to TRBD2. Germline CDR1 is SGHRS and CDR2 is YFSETQ. The V and J ends lost 1 base and 4 bases, in that order; junction bases with no gene match: 4. There are 15 residues in the CDR3. In DNA form, the CDR3 reads TGCGCCAGCAGCTTGTCGACGGGGGGGTACAATGAGCAGTTCTTC. It specifies CASSLSTGGYNEQFF.

The V and J genes are TRBV5-1 and TRBJ2-6; D perhaps matches TRBD1 (5 bases). Germline V lookup: CDR1 SGHRS, CDR2 YFSETQ. The V end lost 0 bases, the J end lost 2 bases, and 12 bases lay between the germline ends. The CDR3 length is 17 residues. The CDR3 region has the DNA TGCGCCAGCAGCTTGGTCCAGGGTAAAACTGGGGCCAACGTCCTGACTTTC. This codes for CASSLVQGKTGANVLTF.

This rearrangement joins TRBV5-3 to TRBJ1-1; no reliable D call. TRBV5-3 is flagged as an ORF with uncertain function. This CDR3 has 12 amino acids. V lost 3 bases, J lost 5 bases, and 8 bases lay in between. In DNA, the CDR3 is TGTGCCAGAAGCTGCACGAGGACTGAAGCTTTCTTT. Protein product: CARSCTRTEAFF.

The genes are TRBV6-5 and TRBJ1-5; 7 bases match TRBD1. The CDR3 sequence is 14 residues long. CDR1 is MNHEY, CDR2 SVGAGI, per germline. Losses at the gene ends were 8 bases for V and 0 bases for J; bases not matched to a gene: 4. This CDR3 is CASRDSTSNQPQHF. The CDR3, as DNA: TGTGCCAGCCGGGACAGTACTAGCAATCAGCCCCAGCATTTT.

The chain couples TRBV6-5 to TRBJ1-1; D ambiguous. This CDR3 contains 14 residues. Germline V CDR1 and CDR2: MNHEY, SVGAGI. V shed 7 bases and J shed 5 bases, with 17 bases lying between them. This chain's CDR3 is CASTPGSRRTEAFF. CDR3 nucleotide sequence: TGTGCCAGCACCCCCGGCAGCAGGAGGACTGAAGCTTTCTTT.

The chain employs TRBV5-8 and TRBJ2-7, with a possible D match to TRBD1 (5 bases). CDR1 and CDR2 (germline): SGHTS, YDEGEE. The CDR3 consists of 17 residues. Trimming took off 0 bases at V and 2 bases at J, with 18 bases between the two ends. In nucleotides, the CDR3 is TGTGCCAGCAGCTTGGTGGGAACTGACAGTCTTCCCTACGAGCAGTACTTC. Its translation: CASSLVGTDSLPYEQYF.

The CDR3 protein is CASSVDQGTYEQYF. The CDR3 DNA is TGTGCCAGCAGCGTAGATCAGGGGACCTACGAGCAGTACTTC. The V and J genes are TRBV9 and TRBJ2-7, with D maybe TRBD1 (6 bases). The CDR3 contains 14 residues. Germline assignment: CDR1 SGDLS and CDR2 YYNGEE. The ends were cut back, 0 bases at V and 2 bases at J, with 9 bases in the middle.

This chain uses TRBV3-1 (or the pseudogene TRBV3-2) with TRBJ1-2; D is unclear. V gave up 2 bases and J gave up 4 bases, with 17 bases separating them. Germline CDR1 LGHDT, CDR2 YNNKEL (reference sequence). This CDR3 comprises 16 residues. CDR3 coding DNA: TGTGCCAGCAGCCAAACTCGACTGACCGGGAGCTATGGCTACACCTTC. This codes for CASSQTRLTGSYGYTF.

The chain has TRBV5-1 and TRBJ1-2; 9 bases align to TRBD1. Germline-derived CDR1 and CDR2 are SGHRS and YFSETQ. The junction had 3 bases not matched to a gene; V was cut back by 3 bases and J by 0 bases. The CDR3 is 15 residues long. CDR3 in DNA: TGCGCCAGCAGCTGGGACAGGGCCACTAACTATGGCTACACCTTC. Its translation is CASSWDRATNYGYTF.

The chain carries TRBV2 and TRBJ1-2; the match to TRBD1 covers 9 bases. CDR3 length: 15 residues. CDR1 is SNHLY and CDR2 is FYNNEI in the germline V gene. The J segment lost 4 bases and the V segment lost 4 bases, leaving 7 bases of the junction unmatched. The CDR3 DNA reads as TGTGCCAGCAGTGGGGGACAGGGAAGCTCCTATGGCTACACCTTC. This sequence encodes CASSGGQGSSYGYTF.

This clone has only a few counts. The chain uses TRBV18 and TRBJ1-3, with 7 bases aligning to TRBD1. Looked up from germline, CDR1 is KGHSH and CDR2 is LQKENI. Unmatched junction bases numbered 4, after V lost 1 base and J lost 7 bases. The CDR3 is made up of 14 amino acids. The CDR3: CASSPRQGENTIYF. The CDR3 coding sequence is TGTGCCAGCTCACCACGGCAGGGGGAGAACACCATATATTTT.